This T cell receptor beta chain was sequenced during a study of OX40 agonist ivuxolimab in advanced cancers. As for this clone: The antigen is undetermined.

Sequenced by immunoSEQ multiplex PCR; TCRdb stores in-frame clones only, minus some. This table holds some 77,000 clones, about 86% found once. The length of the CDR3 is 14 residues. Trimming removed 2 bases at V and 5 bases at J, with 12 bases between. Germline loops: CDR1 SGHAT, CDR2 FQNNGV. General study findings and limits: Circulating CD4+ and CD8+ T cells showed clonal expansion by week 6 at 0.1 to 3.0 mg/kg.

The J gene is TRBJ2-5, the V gene TRBV11-2; D gene uncertain. The source material was CD4+ or CD8+ T cells sorted from blood, sampled in a trial of the OX40 agonist ivuxolimab. The sequence came from an adult with an advanced solid tumor such as melanoma, head and neck, liver or kidney cancer. The CDR3 bases are TGTGCCAGCAGCTTATTGGTAGGGTGGGAGACCCAGTACTTC. This codes for CASSLLVGWETQYF.